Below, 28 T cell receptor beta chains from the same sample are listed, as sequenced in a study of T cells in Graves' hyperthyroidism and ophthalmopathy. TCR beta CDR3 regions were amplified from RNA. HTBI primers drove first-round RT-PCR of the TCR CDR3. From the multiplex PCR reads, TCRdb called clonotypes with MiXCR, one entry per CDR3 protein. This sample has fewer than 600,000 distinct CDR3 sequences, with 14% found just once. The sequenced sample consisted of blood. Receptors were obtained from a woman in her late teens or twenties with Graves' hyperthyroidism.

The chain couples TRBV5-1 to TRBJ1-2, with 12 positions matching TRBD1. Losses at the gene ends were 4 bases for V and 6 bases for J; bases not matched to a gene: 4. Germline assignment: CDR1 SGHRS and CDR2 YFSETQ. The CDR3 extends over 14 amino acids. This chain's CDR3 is CASSEGQGAHGYTF. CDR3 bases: TGCGCCAGCAGCGAGGGACAGGGGGCGCATGGCTACACCTTC. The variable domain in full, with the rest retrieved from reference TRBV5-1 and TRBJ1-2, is KAGVTQTPRYLIKTRGQQVTLSCSPISGHRSVSWYQQTPGQGLQFLFEYFSETQRNKGNFPGRFSGRQFSNSRSEMNVSTLELGDSALYLCASSEGQGAHGYTFGSGTRLTVV.

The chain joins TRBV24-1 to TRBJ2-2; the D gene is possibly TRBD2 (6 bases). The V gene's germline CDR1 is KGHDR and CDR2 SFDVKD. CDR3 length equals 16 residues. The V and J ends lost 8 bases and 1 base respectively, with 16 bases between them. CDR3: CATISPRRGNTGELFF. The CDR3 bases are TGTGCCACCATCTCCCCTCGGAGGGGGAACACCGGGGAGCTGTTTTTT.

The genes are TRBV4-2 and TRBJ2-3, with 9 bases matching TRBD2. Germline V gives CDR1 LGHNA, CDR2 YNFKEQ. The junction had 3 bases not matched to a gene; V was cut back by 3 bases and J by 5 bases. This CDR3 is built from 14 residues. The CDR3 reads CASSQLTSGDTQYF. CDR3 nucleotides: TGTGCCAGCAGCCAGCTGACTAGCGGAGATACGCAGTATTTT.

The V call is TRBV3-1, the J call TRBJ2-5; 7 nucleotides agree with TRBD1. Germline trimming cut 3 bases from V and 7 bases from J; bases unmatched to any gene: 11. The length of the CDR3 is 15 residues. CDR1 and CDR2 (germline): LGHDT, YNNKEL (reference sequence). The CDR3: CASSQARDSTSTQYF. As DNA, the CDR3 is TGTGCCAGCAGCCAGGCAAGGGACAGTACGTCGACCCAGTACTTC.

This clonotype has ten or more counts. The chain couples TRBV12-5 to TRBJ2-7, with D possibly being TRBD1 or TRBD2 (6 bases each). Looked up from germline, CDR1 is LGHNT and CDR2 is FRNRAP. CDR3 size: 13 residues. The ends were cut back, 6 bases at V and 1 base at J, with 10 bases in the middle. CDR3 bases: TGTGCTAGTGGGCCGGGGGCGTCCTACGAGCAGTACTTC. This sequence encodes CASGPGASYEQYF.

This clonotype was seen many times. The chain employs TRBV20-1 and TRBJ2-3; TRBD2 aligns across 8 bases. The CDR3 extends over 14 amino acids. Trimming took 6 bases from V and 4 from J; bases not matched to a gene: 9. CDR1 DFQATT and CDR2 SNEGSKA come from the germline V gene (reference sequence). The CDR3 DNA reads TGCAGTGCGCCTCCCCCTAGCGGGTCAGATACGCAGTATTTT. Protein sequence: CSAPPPSGSDTQYF.

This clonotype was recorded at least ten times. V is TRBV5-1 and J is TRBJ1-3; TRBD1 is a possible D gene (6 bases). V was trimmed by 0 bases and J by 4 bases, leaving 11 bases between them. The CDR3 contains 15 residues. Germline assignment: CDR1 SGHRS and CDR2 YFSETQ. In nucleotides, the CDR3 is TGCGCCAGCAGCTTGGCGGGGACAACCGGAAACACCATATATTTT. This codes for CASSLAGTTGNTIYF. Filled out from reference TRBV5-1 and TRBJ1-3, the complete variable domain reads KAGVTQTPRYLIKTRGQQVTLSCSPISGHRSVSWYQQTPGQGLQFLFEYFSETQRNKGNFPGRFSGRQFSNSRSEMNVSTLELGDSALYLCASSLAGTTGNTIYFGEGSWLTVV.

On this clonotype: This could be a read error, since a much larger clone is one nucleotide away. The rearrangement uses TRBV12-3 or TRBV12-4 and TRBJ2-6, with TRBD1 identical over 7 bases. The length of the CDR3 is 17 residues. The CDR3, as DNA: TGTGCCAGCACCTTCCGGGACAGTCGCTCTGGGGCCAACGCCCTGACTTTC. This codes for CASTFRDSRSGANALTF.

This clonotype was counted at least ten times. Here the CDR3 DNA reads TGTGCCAGCAGTTTGGACAGGCCTCCGAACACCGGGGAGCTGTTTTTT. This gives the protein CASSLDRPPNTGELFF. V usage is TRBV28 and J usage is TRBJ2-2, with 7 positions matching TRBD1. The V gene end was trimmed by 3 bases and the J gene end by 0 bases; junction bases not matched to a gene: 4. The germline gives CDR1 MDHEN, CDR2 SYDVKM. This CDR3 comprises 16 residues.

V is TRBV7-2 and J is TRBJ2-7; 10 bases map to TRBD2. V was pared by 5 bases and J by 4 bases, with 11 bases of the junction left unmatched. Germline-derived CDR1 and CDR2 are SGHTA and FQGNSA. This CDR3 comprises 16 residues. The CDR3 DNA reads TGTGCCAGCAGCCTATTTCCTTCTAGCGGGAGTTACGAGCAGTACTTC. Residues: CASSLFPSSGSYEQYF.

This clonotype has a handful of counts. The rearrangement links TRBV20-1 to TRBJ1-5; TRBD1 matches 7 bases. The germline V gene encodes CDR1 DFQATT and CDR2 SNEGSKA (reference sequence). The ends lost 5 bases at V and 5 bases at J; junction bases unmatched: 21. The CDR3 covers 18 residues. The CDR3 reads CSARRGGLRGVGDQPQHF. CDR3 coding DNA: TGCAGTGCTCGCAGGGGGGGGTTGAGGGGAGTTGGTGATCAGCCCCAGCATTTT.

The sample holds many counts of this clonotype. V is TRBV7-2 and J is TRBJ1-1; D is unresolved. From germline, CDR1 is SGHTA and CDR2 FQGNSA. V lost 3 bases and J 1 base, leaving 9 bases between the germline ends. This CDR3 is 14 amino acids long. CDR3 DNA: TGTGCCAGCAGCTTCGGAAAGACGAACACTGAAGCTTTCTTT. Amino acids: CASSFGKTNTEAFF. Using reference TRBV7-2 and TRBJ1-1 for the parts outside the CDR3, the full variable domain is GAGVSQSPSNKVTEKGKDVELRCDPISGHTALYWYRQSLGQGLEFLIYFQGNSAPDKSGLPSDRFSAERTGGSVSTLTIQRTQQEDSAVYLCASSFGKTNTEAFFGQGTRLTVV.

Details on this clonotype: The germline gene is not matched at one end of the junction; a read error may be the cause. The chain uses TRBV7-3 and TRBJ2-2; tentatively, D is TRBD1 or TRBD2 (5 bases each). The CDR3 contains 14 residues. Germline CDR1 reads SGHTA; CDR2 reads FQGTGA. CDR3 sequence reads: CASSLAGYAGELLF. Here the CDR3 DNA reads TGTGCCAGCAGCTTAGCAGGGTACGCCGGGGAGCTGCTTTTT.

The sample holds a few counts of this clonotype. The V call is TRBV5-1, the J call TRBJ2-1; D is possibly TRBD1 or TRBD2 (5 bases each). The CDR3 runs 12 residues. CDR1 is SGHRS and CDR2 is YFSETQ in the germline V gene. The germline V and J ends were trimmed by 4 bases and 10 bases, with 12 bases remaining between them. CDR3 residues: CASSRNGDEQFF. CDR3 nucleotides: TGCGCCAGCAGCCGCAATGGGGACGAGCAGTTCTTC.

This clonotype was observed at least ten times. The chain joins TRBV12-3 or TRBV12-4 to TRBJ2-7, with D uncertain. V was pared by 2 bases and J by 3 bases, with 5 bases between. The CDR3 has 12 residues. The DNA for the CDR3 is TGTGCCAGCAGTTTAAAACGCTACGAGCAGTACTTC. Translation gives CASSLKRYEQYF.

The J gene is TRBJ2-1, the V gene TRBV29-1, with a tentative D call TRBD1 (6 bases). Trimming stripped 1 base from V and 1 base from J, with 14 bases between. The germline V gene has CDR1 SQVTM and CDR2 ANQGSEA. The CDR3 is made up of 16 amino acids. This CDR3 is CSVEVMGAVSYNEQFF. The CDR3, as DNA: TGCAGCGTTGAAGTGATGGGGGCGGTGTCCTACAATGAGCAGTTCTTC.

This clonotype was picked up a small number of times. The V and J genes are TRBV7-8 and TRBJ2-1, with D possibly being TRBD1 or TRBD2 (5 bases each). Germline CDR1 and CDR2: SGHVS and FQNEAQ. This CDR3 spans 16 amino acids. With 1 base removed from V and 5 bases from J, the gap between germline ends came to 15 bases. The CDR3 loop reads CASSLGGTPFDNEQFF. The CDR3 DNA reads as TGTGCCAGCAGCTTAGGAGGGACCCCTTTTGACAATGAGCAGTTCTTC.

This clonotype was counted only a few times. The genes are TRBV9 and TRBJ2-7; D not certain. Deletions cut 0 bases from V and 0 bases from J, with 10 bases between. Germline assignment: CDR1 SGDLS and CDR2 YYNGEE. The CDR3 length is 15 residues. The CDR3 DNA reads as TGTGCCAGCAGCGTAGGAGCAGGAAACTCCTACGAGCAGTACTTC. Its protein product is CASSVGAGNSYEQYF.

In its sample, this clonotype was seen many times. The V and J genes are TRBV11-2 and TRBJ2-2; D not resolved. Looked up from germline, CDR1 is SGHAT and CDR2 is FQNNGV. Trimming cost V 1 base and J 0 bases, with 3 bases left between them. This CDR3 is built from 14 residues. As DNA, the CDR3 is TGTGCCAGCAGCTTAGTGACGAACACCGGGGAGCTGTTTTTT. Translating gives CASSLVTNTGELFF.

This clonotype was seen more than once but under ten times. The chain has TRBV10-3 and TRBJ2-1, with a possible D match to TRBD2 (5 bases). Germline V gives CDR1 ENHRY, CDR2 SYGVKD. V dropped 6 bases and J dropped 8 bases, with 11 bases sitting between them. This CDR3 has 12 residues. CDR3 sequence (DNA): TGTGCCATCAGCGACCCGCGGGATGAGCAGTTCTTC. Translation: CAISDPRDEQFF.

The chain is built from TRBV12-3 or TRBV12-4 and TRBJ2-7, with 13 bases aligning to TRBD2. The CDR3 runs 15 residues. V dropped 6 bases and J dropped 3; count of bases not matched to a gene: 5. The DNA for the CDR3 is TGTGCCAGCAGGACCGGGACTAGCGGGGTCTACGAGCAGTACTTC. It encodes CASRTGTSGVYEQYF.

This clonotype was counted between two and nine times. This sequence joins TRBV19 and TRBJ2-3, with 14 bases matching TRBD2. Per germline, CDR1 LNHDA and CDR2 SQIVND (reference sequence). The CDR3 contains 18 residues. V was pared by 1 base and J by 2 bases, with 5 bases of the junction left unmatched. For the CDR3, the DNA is TGTGCCAGTAGTATAGCCCTGGGACTAGCGGGAGTCACAGATACGCAGTATTTT. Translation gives CASSIALGLAGVTDTQYF.

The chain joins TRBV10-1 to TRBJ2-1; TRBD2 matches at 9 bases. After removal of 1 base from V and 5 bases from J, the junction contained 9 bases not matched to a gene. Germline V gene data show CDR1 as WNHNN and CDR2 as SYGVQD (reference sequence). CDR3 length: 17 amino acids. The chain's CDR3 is CASSEFRLAGIHNEQFF. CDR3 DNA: TGCGCCAGCAGTGAGTTTCGTCTAGCGGGGATTCACAATGAGCAGTTCTTC.

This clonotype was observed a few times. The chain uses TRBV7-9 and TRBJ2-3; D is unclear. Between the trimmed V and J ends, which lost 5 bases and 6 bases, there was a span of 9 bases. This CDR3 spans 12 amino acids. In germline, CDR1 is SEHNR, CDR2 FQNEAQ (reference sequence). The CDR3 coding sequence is TGTGCCAGCAGCCACTCCTGGGATACGCAGTATTTT. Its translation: CASSHSWDTQYF.

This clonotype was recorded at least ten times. CDR3 region: CASSSGQENEKLFF. CDR3 DNA: TGCGCCAGCAGTTCGGGCCAAGAAAATGAAAAACTGTTTTTT. This chain links TRBV5-1 with TRBJ1-4; D call uncertain. The V end lost 5 bases, the J end lost 5 bases, and 13 bases lay between the germline ends. Germline CDR1 reads SGHRS; CDR2 reads YFSETQ. The CDR3 is 14 residues long.

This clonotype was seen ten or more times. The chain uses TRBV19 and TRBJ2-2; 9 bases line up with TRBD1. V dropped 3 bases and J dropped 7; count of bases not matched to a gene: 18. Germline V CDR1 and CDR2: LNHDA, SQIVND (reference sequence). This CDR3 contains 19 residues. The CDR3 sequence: CASSITRDRVGFGIGELFF. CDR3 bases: TGTGCCAGTAGTATCACCCGGGACAGGGTAGGCTTTGGCATCGGGGAGCTGTTTTTT.

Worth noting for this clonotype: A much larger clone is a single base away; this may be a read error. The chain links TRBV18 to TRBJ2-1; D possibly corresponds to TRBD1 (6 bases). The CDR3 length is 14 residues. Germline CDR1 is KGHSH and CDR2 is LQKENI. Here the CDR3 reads CASSTSGEYNERFF. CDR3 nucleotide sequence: TGTGCCAGCTCAACGTCAGGGGAGTACAATGAGCGGTTCTTC.

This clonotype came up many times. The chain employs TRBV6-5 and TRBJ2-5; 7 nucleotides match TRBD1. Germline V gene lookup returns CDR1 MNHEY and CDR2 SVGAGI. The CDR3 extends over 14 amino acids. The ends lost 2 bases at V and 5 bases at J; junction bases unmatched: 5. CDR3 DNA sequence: TGTGCCAGCAGTTACGAACCACAGGGGGAGACCCAGTACTTC. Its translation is CASSYEPQGETQYF.